The present entry profiles one T cell receptor (beta chain) with its context. Libraries were prepared by immunoSEQ multiplex PCR; TCRdb keeps only in-frame clonotypes and omits some of them. The sample holds 700,000 or so clones; around 72% are singletons and the top ten take about 2%. CDR1 and CDR2 (germline): SNHLY, FYNNEI. This CDR3 region has 13 residues. V was cut by 5 bases and J by 5 bases, with 10 bases left in between. This specimen comes from a study of shared clonotypes between healthy human individuals. The sequence derives from a woman aged 25 to 39 in good health. The chain is built from TRBV2 and TRBJ1-5; D ambiguous. The sample taken for sequencing was memory CD4+ T cells sorted from blood. Documented subset: CD45RA-negative fraction. The DNA of the CDR3 is TGTGCCAGCAGTCCTCCCCCCCATCAGCCCCAGCATTTT. Amino acids: CASSPPPHQPQHF.